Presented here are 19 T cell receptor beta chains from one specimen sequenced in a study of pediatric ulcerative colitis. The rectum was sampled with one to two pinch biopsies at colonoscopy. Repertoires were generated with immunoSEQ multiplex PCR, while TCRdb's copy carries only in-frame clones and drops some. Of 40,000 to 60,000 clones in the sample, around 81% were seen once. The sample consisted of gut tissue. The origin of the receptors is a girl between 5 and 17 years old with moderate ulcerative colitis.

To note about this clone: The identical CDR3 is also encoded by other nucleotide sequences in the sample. CDR3 sequence reads: CASSPPGGATYEQYF. In nucleotides, the CDR3 is TGTGCCAGCTCCCCCCCCGGGGGGGCCACCTACGAGCAGTACTTC. The chain carries TRBV18 and TRBJ2-7, with 8 nucleotides matching TRBD2. J gave up 2 bases and V 6 bases, and 9 bases lay outside the gene matches. The CDR3 length is 15 residues. Germline values: CDR1 KGHSH, CDR2 LQKENI.

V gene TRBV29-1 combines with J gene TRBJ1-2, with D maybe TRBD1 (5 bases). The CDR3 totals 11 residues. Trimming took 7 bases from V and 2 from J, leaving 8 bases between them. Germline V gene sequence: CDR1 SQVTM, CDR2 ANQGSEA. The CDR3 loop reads CSAGGNYGYTF. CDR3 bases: TGCAGCGCGGGGGGAAACTATGGCTACACCTTC.

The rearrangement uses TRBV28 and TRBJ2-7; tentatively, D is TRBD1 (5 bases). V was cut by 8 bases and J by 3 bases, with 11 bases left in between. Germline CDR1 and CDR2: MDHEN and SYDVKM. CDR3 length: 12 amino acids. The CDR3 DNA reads TGTGCCAGCCAGGGCAGGGTCTACGAGCAGTACTTC. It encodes CASQGRVYEQYF. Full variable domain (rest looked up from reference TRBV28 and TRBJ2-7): DVKVTQSSRYLVKRTGEKVFLECVQDMDHENMFWYRQDPGLGLRLIYFSYDVKMKEKGDIPEGYSVSREKKERFSLILESASTNQTSMYLCASQGRVYEQYFGPGTRLTVT.

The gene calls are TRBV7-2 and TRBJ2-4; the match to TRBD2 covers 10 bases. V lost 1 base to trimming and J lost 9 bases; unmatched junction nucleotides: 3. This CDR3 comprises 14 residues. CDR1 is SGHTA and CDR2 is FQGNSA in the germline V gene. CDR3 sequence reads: CASSLGLAGGIQYF. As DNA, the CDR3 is TGTGCCAGCAGCTTAGGCTTAGCGGGAGGCATTCAGTACTTC.

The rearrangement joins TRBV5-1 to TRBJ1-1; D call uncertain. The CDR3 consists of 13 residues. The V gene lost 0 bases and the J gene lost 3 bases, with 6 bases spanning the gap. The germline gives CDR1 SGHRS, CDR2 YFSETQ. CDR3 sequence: CASSLEIDTEAFF. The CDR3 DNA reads TGCGCCAGCAGCTTGGAGATCGACACTGAAGCTTTCTTT. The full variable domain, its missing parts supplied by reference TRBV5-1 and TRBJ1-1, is KAGVTQTPRYLIKTRGQQVTLSCSPISGHRSVSWYQQTPGQGLQFLFEYFSETQRNKGNFPGRFSGRQFSNSRSEMNVSTLELGDSALYLCASSLEIDTEAFFGQGTRLTVV.

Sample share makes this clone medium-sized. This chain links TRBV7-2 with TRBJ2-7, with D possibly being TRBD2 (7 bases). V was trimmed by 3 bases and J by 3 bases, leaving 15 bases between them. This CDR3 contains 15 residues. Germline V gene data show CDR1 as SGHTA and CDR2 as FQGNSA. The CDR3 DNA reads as TGTGCCAGCAGCTTCTCACGGGGGGCCAACTACGAGCAGTACTTC. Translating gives CASSFSRGANYEQYF.

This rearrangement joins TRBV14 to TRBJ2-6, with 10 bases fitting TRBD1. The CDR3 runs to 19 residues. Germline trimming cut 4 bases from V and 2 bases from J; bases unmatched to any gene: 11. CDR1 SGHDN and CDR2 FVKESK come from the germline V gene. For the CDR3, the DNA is TGTGCCAGCAGCCCCCCCGGGACAGGGGTATTAGCTGGGGCCAACGTCCTGACTTTC. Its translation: CASSPPGTGVLAGANVLTF.

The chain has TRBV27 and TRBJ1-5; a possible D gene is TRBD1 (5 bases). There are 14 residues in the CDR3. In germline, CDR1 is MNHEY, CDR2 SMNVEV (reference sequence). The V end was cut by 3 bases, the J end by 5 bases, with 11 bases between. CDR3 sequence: CASSFRGYDQPQHF. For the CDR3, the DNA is TGTGCCAGCAGTTTCCGGGGCTACGATCAGCCCCAGCATTTT.

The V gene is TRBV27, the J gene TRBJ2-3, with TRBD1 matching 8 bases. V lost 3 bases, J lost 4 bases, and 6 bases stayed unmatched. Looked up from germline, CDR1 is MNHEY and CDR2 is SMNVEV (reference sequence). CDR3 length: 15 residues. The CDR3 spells CASSLGQVFPDTQYF. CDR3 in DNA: TGTGCCAGCAGTTTGGGACAGGTGTTTCCAGATACGCAGTATTTT.

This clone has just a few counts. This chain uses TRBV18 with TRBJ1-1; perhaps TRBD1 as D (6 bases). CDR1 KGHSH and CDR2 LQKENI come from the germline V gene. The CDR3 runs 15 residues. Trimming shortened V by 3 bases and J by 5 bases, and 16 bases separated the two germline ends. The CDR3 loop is CASSPGGAYKTEAFF. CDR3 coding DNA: TGTGCCAGCTCACCGGGGGGGGCTTATAAGACTGAAGCTTTCTTT.

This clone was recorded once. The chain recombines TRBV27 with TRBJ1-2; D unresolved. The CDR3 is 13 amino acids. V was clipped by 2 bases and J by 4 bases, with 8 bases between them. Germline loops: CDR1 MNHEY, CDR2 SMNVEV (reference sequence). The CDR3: CASSLNTGYGYTF. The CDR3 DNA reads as TGTGCCAGCAGTTTAAATACGGGCTATGGCTACACCTTC.

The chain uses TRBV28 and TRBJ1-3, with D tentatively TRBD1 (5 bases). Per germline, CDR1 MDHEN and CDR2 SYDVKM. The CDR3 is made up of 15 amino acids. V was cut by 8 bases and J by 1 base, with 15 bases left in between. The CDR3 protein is CASWPQGVSGNTIYF. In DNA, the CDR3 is TGTGCCAGCTGGCCCCAAGGGGTTTCTGGAAACACCATATATTTT.

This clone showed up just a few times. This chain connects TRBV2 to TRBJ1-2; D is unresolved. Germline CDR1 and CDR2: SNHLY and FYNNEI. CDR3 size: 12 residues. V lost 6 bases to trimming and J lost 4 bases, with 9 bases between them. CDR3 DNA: TGTGCCAGCAGCCCGATGGTCTATGGCTACACCTTC. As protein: CASSPMVYGYTF.

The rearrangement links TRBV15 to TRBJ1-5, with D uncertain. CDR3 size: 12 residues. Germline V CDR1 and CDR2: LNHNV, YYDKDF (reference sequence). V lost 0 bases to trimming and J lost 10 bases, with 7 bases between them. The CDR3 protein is CATSREWDPQHF. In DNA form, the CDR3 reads TGTGCCACCAGCAGAGAATGGGATCCCCAGCATTTT.

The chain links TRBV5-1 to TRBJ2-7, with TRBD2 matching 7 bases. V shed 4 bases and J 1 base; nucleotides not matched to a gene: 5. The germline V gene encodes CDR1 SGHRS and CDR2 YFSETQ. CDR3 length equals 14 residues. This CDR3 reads CASSPLAGSYEQYF. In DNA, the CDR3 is TGCGCCAGCAGCCCTTTAGCGGGTTCCTACGAGCAGTACTTC. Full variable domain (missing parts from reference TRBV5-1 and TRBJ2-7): KAGVTQTPRYLIKTRGQQVTLSCSPISGHRSVSWYQQTPGQGLQFLFEYFSETQRNKGNFPGRFSGRQFSNSRSEMNVSTLELGDSALYLCASSPLAGSYEQYFGPGTRLTVT.

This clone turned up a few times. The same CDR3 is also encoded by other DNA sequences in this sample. CDR3: CASSMTGGIYEQYF. For the CDR3, the DNA is TGTGCCAGTAGTATGACAGGGGGGATATACGAGCAGTACTTC. The chain employs TRBV19 and TRBJ2-7, with 9 bases fitting TRBD1. This CDR3 has 14 amino acids. V shed 3 bases and J 4 bases; nucleotides not matched to a gene: 4. Looked up from germline, CDR1 is LNHDA and CDR2 is SQIVND (reference sequence). Full variable domain (outside the CDR3, taken from reference TRBV19 and TRBJ2-7): DGGITQSPKYLFRKEGQNVTLSCEQNLNHDAMYWYRQDPGQGLRLIYYSQIVNDFQKGDIAEGYSVSREKKESFPLTVTSAQKNPTAFYLCASSMTGGIYEQYFGPGTRLTVT.

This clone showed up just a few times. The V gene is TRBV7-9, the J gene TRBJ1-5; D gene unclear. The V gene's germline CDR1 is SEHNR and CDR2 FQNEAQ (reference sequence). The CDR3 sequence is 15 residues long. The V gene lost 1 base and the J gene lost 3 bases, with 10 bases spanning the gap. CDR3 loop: CASSLVGSYNQPQHF. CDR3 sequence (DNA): TGTGCCAGCAGCTTAGTGGGCAGTTACAATCAGCCCCAGCATTTT.

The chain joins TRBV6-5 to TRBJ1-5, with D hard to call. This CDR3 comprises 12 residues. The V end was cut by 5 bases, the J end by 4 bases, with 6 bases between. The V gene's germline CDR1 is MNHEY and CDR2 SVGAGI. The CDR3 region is CASSAGNQPQHF. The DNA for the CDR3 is TGTGCCAGCAGTGCCGGGAATCAGCCCCAGCATTTT.

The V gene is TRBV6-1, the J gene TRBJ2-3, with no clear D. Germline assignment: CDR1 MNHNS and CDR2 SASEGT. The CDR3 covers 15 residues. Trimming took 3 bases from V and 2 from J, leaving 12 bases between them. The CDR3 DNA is TGTGCCAGCAGTGACACTTGGGTCCTCACAGATACGCAGTATTTT. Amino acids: CASSDTWVLTDTQYF.